This TCR beta chain was recovered during a study of blood T cell repertoires in COVID-19. Per the study methods: For nucleated cells, counts were estimated from reference gene primer amplification. Sequenced by immunoSEQ multiplex PCR; TCRdb stores in-frame clones only, minus some. D and trimming were read from the DNA, whereas the V and J calls and clone size are those reported in that table. Of about 290,000 clones in the sample, roughly 89% were seen once. CDR1 and CDR2 (germline): KGHSH, LQKENI. With V trimmed by 8 bases and J by 1 base, 7 bases remained unmatched. The CDR3 contains 14 residues. Sequences were obtained from peripheral blood. The clonotype was recovered from a woman in her twenties or thirties with COVID-19, enrolled during active disease. The chain combines TRBV18 with TRBJ1-1; TRBD1 agrees at 7 bases. The CDR3 here is CASRPGTANTEAFF. The CDR3 DNA sequence: TGTGCCAGCCGACCCGGGACAGCGAACACTGAAGCTTTCTTT.